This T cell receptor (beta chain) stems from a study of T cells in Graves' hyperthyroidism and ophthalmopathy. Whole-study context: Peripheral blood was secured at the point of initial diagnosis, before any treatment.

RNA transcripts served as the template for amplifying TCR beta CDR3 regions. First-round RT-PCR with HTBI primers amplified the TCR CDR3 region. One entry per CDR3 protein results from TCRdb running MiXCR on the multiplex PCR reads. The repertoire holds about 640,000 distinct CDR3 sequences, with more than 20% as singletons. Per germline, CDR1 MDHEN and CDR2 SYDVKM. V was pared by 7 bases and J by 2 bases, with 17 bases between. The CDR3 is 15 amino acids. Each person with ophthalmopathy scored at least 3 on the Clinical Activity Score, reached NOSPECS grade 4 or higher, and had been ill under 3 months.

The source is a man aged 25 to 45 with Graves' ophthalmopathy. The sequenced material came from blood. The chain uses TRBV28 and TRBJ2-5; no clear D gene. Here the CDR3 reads CASTQTSALQETQYF. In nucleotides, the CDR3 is TGTGCCAGCACCCAAACATCAGCCTTACAAGAGACCCAGTACTTC.